These 15 T cell receptor beta chains were sequenced from one sample in a study of blood T cell repertoires in COVID-19. Assay: immunoSEQ multiplex PCR; the TCRdb copy retains only in-frame clones and omits some. This sample carries about 68,000 clones, 87% of them seen once, and the ten largest clones take less than 8%. Source material: peripheral blood. Source of these receptors: a man aged 50 to 59 with active COVID-19.

The chain couples TRBV6-5 to TRBJ2-1, with TRBD1 matching 9 bases. The junction had 6 bases not matched to a gene; V was cut back by 8 bases and J by 7 bases. The CDR3 contains 13 residues. The germline gives CDR1 MNHEY, CDR2 SVGAGI. The CDR3 nucleotides read TGTGCCAGCGTCAGACAGGGGGAGAATGAGCAGTTCTTC. Translated: CASVRQGENEQFF.

The chain combines TRBV5-1 with TRBJ2-7; TRBD2 is a possible D gene (6 bases). Germline values: CDR1 SGHRS, CDR2 YFSETQ. The germline V and J ends were trimmed by 2 bases and 5 bases, with 14 bases remaining between them. This CDR3 is built from 14 residues. CDR3 coding DNA: TGCGCCAGCAGCTTACGGGACTCGCAAGACGAGCAGTACTTC. This encodes CASSLRDSQDEQYF.

The genes are TRBV19 and TRBJ2-3; D is perhaps TRBD2 (5 bases). V was clipped by 5 bases and J by 3 bases, with 12 bases between them. Germline values: CDR1 LNHDA, CDR2 SQIVND (reference sequence). The length of the CDR3 is 14 residues. CDR3 residues: CASSQAGRTDTQYF. In nucleotides, the CDR3 is TGTGCCAGTAGTCAGGCGGGTCGGACAGATACGCAGTATTTT.

The chain links TRBV5-1 to TRBJ2-1; TRBD1 matches 10 bases. This CDR3 has 15 residues. After removal of 4 bases from V and 9 bases from J, the junction contained 10 bases not matched to a gene. Germline values: CDR1 SGHRS, CDR2 YFSETQ. The CDR3 sequence is CASSLSGQGTGEQFF. The DNA for the CDR3 is TGCGCCAGCAGCCTCTCGGGACAGGGGACAGGTGAGCAGTTCTTC.

The genes are TRBV7-8 and TRBJ1-5, with TRBD1 matching 8 bases. Germline V gives CDR1 SGHVS, CDR2 FQNEAQ. The CDR3 totals 16 residues. Trimming took 4 bases from V and 1 from J; bases not matched to a gene: 6. The CDR3 sequence: CASSSPGGGSNQPQHF. CDR3 sequence (DNA): TGTGCCAGCAGCTCCCCAGGGGGCGGGAGCAATCAGCCCCAGCATTTT.

This sequence joins TRBV7-9 and TRBJ1-5; 11 nucleotides align to TRBD1. Looked up from germline, CDR1 is SEHNR and CDR2 is FQNEAQ (reference sequence). CDR3 length equals 16 residues. Trimming took 1 base from V and 4 from J; bases not matched to a gene: 3. The CDR3 protein is CASSLGTGGRNQPQHF. In nucleotides, the CDR3 is TGTGCCAGCAGCTTAGGGACAGGGGGCAGGAATCAGCCCCAGCATTTT.

The rearrangement uses TRBV7-2 and TRBJ1-2; no clear D gene. Trimming left V 4 bases short and J 9 bases short, with 15 bases between. Germline-derived CDR1 and CDR2 are SGHTA and FQGNSA. This CDR3 contains 13 residues. CDR3 region: CASSSSGNPSYTF. The DNA of the CDR3 is TGTGCCAGCAGCTCGTCCGGGAACCCGAGCTACACCTTC.

This clone was counted only a few times. One end of the junction varies from germline; a read error may be responsible. This chain uses TRBV7-7 with TRBJ1-6, with a weak D call TRBD1 (5 bases). The CDR3 runs to 14 residues. The V gene's germline CDR1 is SSHAT and CDR2 FNYEAQ (reference sequence). The CDR3 is CASSLIQVFSPLHF. CDR3 DNA: TGTGCTAGCAGCTTAATACAGGTGTTTTCACCCCTCCACTTT.

This chain connects TRBV28 to TRBJ2-7, with 8 bases lining up with TRBD1. Per germline, CDR1 MDHEN and CDR2 SYDVKM. This CDR3 spans 13 amino acids. Germline trimming cut 7 bases from V and 6 bases from J; bases unmatched to any gene: 8. This CDR3 reads CASTLVQGVEQYF. The CDR3 region has the DNA TGTGCCAGCACTCTAGTACAGGGGGTCGAGCAGTACTTC.

The chain combines TRBV11-2 with TRBJ1-3, with 7 bases fitting TRBD1. The length of the CDR3 is 15 residues. Germline V lookup: CDR1 SGHAT, CDR2 FQNNGV. V dropped 10 bases and J dropped 0; count of bases not matched to a gene: 9. The CDR3 loop is CATSEGAISGNTIYF. The CDR3 DNA is TGTGCCACTTCAGAGGGGGCCATCTCTGGAAACACCATATATTTT.

V gene TRBV27 combines with J gene TRBJ2-1; 8 bases match TRBD1. The CDR3 runs 14 residues. The germline CDR1 and CDR2 sequences are MNHEY and SMNVEV (reference sequence). The ends lost 2 bases at V and 8 bases at J; junction bases unmatched: 5. This chain's CDR3 is CASSLRTGMDEQFF. The CDR3 DNA reads as TGTGCCAGCAGTTTAAGGACAGGGATGGATGAGCAGTTCTTC.

The J gene is TRBJ1-2, the V gene TRBV6-5, with D perhaps TRBD1 (6 bases). CDR3 length: 14 amino acids. Trimming took 10 bases from V and 1 from J, leaving 16 bases between them. CDR1 and CDR2 from the germline V gene are MNHEY and SVGAGI. The CDR3 coding sequence is TGTGCCACCGAACCGAGCAGGGGTAACTATGGCTACACCTTC. This codes for CATEPSRGNYGYTF.

The chain carries TRBV24-1 and TRBJ2-5, with TRBD2 matching 14 bases. This CDR3 has 19 residues. V was clipped by 3 bases and J by 2 bases; unmatched bases: 10. CDR1 is KGHDR and CDR2 is SFDVKD in the germline V gene. The CDR3 bases are TGTGCCACCAGTGATCTGACTAGCGGGGGGGGGAGGTCTCAAGAGACCCAGTACTTC. It specifies CATSDLTSGGGRSQETQYF.

This clone was detected only a few times. The chain links TRBV30 to TRBJ1-2; D gene unclear. The germline V gene encodes CDR1 GTSNPN and CDR2 SVGIG (reference sequence). Trimming shortened V by 5 bases and J by 8 bases, and 21 bases separated the two germline ends. The CDR3 extends over 14 amino acids. CDR3 protein: CAWVPGGRLGGYTF. In DNA form, the CDR3 reads TGTGCCTGGGTGCCCGGCGGGAGATTGGGGGGCTACACCTTC.

The chain couples TRBV28 to TRBJ1-2; D is unresolved. V was trimmed by 7 bases and J by 1 base, leaving 10 bases between them. CDR1 and CDR2 from the germline V gene are MDHEN and SYDVKM. The length of the CDR3 is 13 residues. The CDR3 here is CASKVTGNYGYTF. The CDR3 nucleotides are TGTGCCAGCAAGGTCACGGGTAACTATGGCTACACCTTC.